The rows below give T cell receptor beta chains drawn from one sample of a study of CD8+CD57+ T cells in acquired aplastic anemia. TCRdb re-called the reads through MiXCR, storing one row per CDR3 protein. The data show about 160,000 distinct CDR3 sequences, over 55% seen once. Sequencing used sorted CD4+, CD8+, or CD8+CD57+ T cells (not recorded which) from PBMCs. These receptor sequences come from a human donor with aplastic anemia. The CDR3 runs from the conserved cysteine through the conserved F or W. Fields, in order: J gene, V gene, clone size, D gene, CDR3 protein, CDR3 DNA. A D gene is named only where the DNA matches it firmly. The listing skips clone size in some rows; elsewhere it reads once, few, many or a size class.

TRBJ2-5	TRBV24-1	NA	NA	CATGSGETQYF	TGTGCCACGGGAAGTGGGGAGACCCAGTACTTC
TRBJ2-1	TRBV13	once	TRBD2	CASSLLADNNEQFF	TGTGCCAGCAGCCTACTAGCGGATAACAATGAGCAGTTCTTC
TRBJ2-2	TRBV2	NA	NA	CASWYRAGNTGELFF	TGTGCCAGCTGGTACAGGGCGGGGAACACCGGGGAGCTGTTTTTT
TRBJ1-5	TRBV2	once	NA	CASSGGVGQPQHF	TGTGCCAGCAGTGGTGGGGTTGGTCAGCCCCAGCATTTT
TRBJ2-7	TRBV2	NA	NA	CASSEYRLYEQYF	TGTGCCAGCAGTGAATACAGACTGTACGAGCAGTACTTC
TRBJ2-5	TRBV7-2	NA	TRBD2	CASSLRGGAAETQYF	TGTGCCAGCAGCTTACGGGGGGGGGCGGCAGAGACCCAGTACTTC
TRBJ2-3	TRBV20-1	NA	TRBD1	CSAPGQGEDTQYF	TGCAGTGCCCCGGGACAGGGAGAAGATACGCAGTATTTT
TRBJ2-5	TRBV20-1	NA	NA	CSASIGETQYF	TGCAGTGCTAGTATCGGGGAGACCCAGTACTTC
TRBJ2-7	TRBV7-2	NA	TRBD1	CASSSSTGNYEQYF	TGTGCCAGCAGCTCATCGACAGGGAACTACGAGCAGTACTTC
TRBJ1-5	TRBV7-9	NA	TRBD1	CASSLDGTAHQPQHF	TGTGCCAGCAGCTTAGACGGGACAGCTCATCAGCCCCAGCATTTT
TRBJ2-5	TRBV7-9	NA	TRBD2	CASSLVTSGEETQYF	TGTGCCAGCAGCTTAGTGACTAGCGGAGAGGAGACCCAGTACTTC
TRBJ1-2	TRBV2	NA	NA	CASRDRLSSFYGYTF	TGTGCCAGCAGAGACCGGTTGAGCTCCTTCTATGGCTACACCTTC
TRBJ2-7	TRBV12-3/TRBV12-4	once	TRBD2	CASSFRLADDATYEQYF	TGTGCCAGCAGTTTCCGTCTAGCGGACGATGCAACCTACGAGCAGTACTTC
TRBJ2-7	TRBV6-2/TRBV6-3	NA	TRBD1	CASSYSSFRDRGLRQYF	TGTGCCAGCAGTTACTCATCCTTCCGAGACAGGGGCCTCCGCCAGTACTTC
TRBJ2-7	TRBV19	NA	NA	CASGDIGREQYF	TGTGCCAGTGGGGACATCGGTCGCGAGCAGTACTTC
TRBJ2-5	TRBV24-1	few	NA	CATSDSHQETQYF	TGTGCCACCAGTGACAGCCACCAAGAGACCCAGTACTTC
TRBJ2-1	TRBV20-1	many	NA	CSARDPRERANLYNEQFF	TGCAGTGCTAGAGACCCACGGGAACGGGCAAACCTGTACAATGAGCAGTTCTTC
TRBJ2-7	TRBV7-9	NA	TRBD1	CASSMGQDYEQYF	TGTGCCAGCAGCATGGGACAGGACTACGAGCAGTACTTC
TRBJ2-1	TRBV6-1	NA	NA	CASRGTVRSYNEQFF	TGTGCCAGCAGGGGGACGGTGAGATCTTACAATGAGCAGTTCTTC
TRBJ2-2	TRBV7-6	few	NA	CASSLGQELFF	TGTGCCAGCAGCTTGGGCCAGGAGCTGTTTTTT
TRBJ2-3	TRBV2	few	NA	CASSGQHAGTDTQYF	TGTGCCAGCAGTGGACAGCACGCAGGCACAGATACGCAGTATTTT
TRBJ2-3	TRBV20-1	NA	TRBD2	CSALGSVAGGTDTQYF	TGCAGTGCCCTAGGATCAGTAGCGGGAGGCACAGATACGCAGTATTTT
TRBJ2-7	TRBV20-1	NA	TRBD1	CSAPSVGGHEQYF	TGCAGTGCTCCCAGCGTAGGGGGCCACGAGCAGTACTTC
TRBJ2-7	TRBV9	NA	NA	CASSVETWSYEQYF	TGTGCCAGCAGCGTAGAAACCTGGTCATACGAGCAGTACTTC
TRBJ2-7	TRBV12-3/TRBV12-4	few	NA	CASRSGTYEQYF	TGTGCCAGCAGATCAGGGACCTACGAGCAGTACTTC
TRBJ2-3	TRBV9	once	NA	CASSVGVGTDTQYF	TGTGCCAGCAGCGTAGGAGTCGGGACAGATACGCAGTATTTT
TRBJ2-7	TRBV25-1	NA	NA	CASRETGSEQYF	TGTGCCAGCAGGGAAACAGGGAGCGAGCAGTACTTC
TRBJ2-5	TRBV7-8	NA	TRBD2	CASSTGLGRVETQYF	TGTGCCAGCAGCACCGGCTTGGGGAGGGTTGAGACCCAGTACTTC
TRBJ1-6	TRBV10-1	medium-sized	NA	CASSEAGTGSPLHF	TGCGCCAGCAGTGAGGCAGGGACCGGATCACCCCTCCACTTT
TRBJ2-5	TRBV20-1	NA	TRBD2	CSARIISGRGETQYF	TGCAGTGCTAGAATAATTAGCGGGAGGGGAGAGACCCAGTACTTC
TRBJ1-6	TRBV10-2	NA	TRBD1	CASSAQGSGTFSPLHF	TGCGCCAGCAGTGCACAGGGGAGCGGTACGTTTTCACCCCTCCACTTT
TRBJ2-6	TRBV6-5	NA	NA	CASTPFRVSGANVLTF	TGTGCCAGCACCCCCTTTAGGGTCTCTGGGGCCAACGTCCTGACTTTC
TRBJ1-1	TRBV10-3	NA	NA	CAISDGAGVGTEAFF	TGTGCCATCAGTGACGGGGCAGGGGTCGGCACTGAAGCTTTCTTT
TRBJ2-1	TRBV15	NA	TRBD1	CATSSAGTGGNEQFF	TGTGCCACCAGCAGTGCCGGGACAGGGGGCAATGAGCAGTTCTTC
TRBJ1-2	TRBV7-8	few	NA	CASSRQDGRYGYTF	TGTGCCAGCAGTCGACAGGACGGACGCTATGGCTACACCTTC
TRBJ2-3	TRBV4-2	NA	TRBD2	CASSPTGEAGGGTDTQYF	TGTGCCAGCAGCCCAACCGGGGAGGCGGGGGGTGGCACAGATACGCAGTATTTT
TRBJ1-6	TRBV19	once	NA	CASSMTVTYNSPLHF	TGTGCCAGTAGTATGACGGTGACCTATAATTCACCCCTCCACTTT
TRBJ2-1	TRBV2	once	NA	CARNGDNEQFF	TGTGCCAGAAACGGAGACAATGAGCAGTTCTTC
TRBJ1-1	TRBV19	NA	NA	CASSAPTEAFF	TGTGCCAGTAGTGCCCCCACTGAAGCTTTCTTT
TRBJ1-2	TRBV7-2	few	TRBD1	CASSKSRDRGQGYTF	TGTGCCAGCAGCAAGTCCCGGGACAGGGGGCAAGGCTACACCTTC
TRBJ2-2	TRBV7-3	NA	TRBD2	CASSLRGGAHTGELFF	TGTGCCAGCAGCTTACGGGGGGGAGCTCACACCGGGGAGCTGTTTTTT
TRBJ1-5	TRBV15	NA	NA	CATSRERRQGGNQPQHF	TGTGCCACCAGCAGAGAGCGTCGGCAGGGAGGCAATCAGCCCCAGCATTTT
TRBJ1-5	TRBV2	NA	NA	CASSGGFNQPQHF	TGTGCCAGCAGTGGGGGGTTCAATCAGCCCCAGCATTTT
TRBJ2-4	TRBV2	NA	TRBD1	CASSQTGGYGVIQYF	TGTGCCAGCAGCCAAACAGGGGGCTATGGGGTCATTCAGTACTTC
TRBJ1-1	TRBV27	NA	NA	CASSFVVGALNTEAFF	TGTGCCAGCAGTTTTGTTGTCGGCGCTCTGAACACTGAAGCTTTCTTT
TRBJ2-5	TRBV7-3	NA	NA	CASSMTGKQETQYF	TGTGCCAGCAGCATGACCGGGAAGCAAGAGACCCAGTACTTC
TRBJ1-5	TRBV7-8	NA	TRBD1	CASSPGQGAVQPQHF	TGTGCCAGCAGCCCAGGACAGGGGGCGGTTCAGCCCCAGCATTTT
TRBJ1-2	TRBV7-3	many	NA	CASSPTGGYGYTF	TGTGCCAGCAGCCCGACGGGGGGCTATGGCTACACCTTC
TRBJ2-7	TRBV2	NA	TRBD2	CASGGVGSYEQYF	TGTGCCAGCGGGGGGGTTGGGTCCTACGAGCAGTACTTC
TRBJ1-6	TRBV5-4	NA	NA	CASSGDSLVSPLHF	TGTGCCAGCAGCGGCGACAGTTTGGTTTCACCCCTCCACTTT
TRBJ1-4	TRBV20-1	NA	NA	CSARKDLFLNEKLFF	TGCAGTGCTAGGAAGGACCTGTTTTTGAATGAAAAACTGTTTTTT
TRBJ1-1	TRBV24-1	NA	NA	CATSDSRAADTEAFF	TGTGCCACCAGTGACTCTAGGGCAGCTGATACTGAAGCTTTCTTT